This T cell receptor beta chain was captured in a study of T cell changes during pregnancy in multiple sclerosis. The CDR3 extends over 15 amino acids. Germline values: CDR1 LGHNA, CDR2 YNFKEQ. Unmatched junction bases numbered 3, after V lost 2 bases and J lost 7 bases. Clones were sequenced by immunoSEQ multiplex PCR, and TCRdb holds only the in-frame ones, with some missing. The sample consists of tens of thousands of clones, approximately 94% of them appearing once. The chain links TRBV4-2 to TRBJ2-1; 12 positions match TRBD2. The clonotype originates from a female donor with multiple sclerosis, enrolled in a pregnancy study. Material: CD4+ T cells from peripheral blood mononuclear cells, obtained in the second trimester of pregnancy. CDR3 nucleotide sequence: TGTGCCAGCAGCCAACCCGGGACTAGCGGGAATGAGCAGTTCTTC. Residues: CASSQPGTSGNEQFF.